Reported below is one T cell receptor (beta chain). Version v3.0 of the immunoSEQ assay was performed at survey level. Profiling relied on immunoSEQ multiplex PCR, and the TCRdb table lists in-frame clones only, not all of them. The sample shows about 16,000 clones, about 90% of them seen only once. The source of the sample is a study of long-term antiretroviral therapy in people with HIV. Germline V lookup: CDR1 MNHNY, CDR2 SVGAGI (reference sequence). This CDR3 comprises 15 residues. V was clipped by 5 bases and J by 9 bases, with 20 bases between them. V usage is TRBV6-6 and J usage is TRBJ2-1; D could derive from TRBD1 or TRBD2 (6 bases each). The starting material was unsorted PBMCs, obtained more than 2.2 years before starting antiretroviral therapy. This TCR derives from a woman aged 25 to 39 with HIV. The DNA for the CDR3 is TGTGCCAGCAGTCTATGGTCGGGGGCGTCGGGTGAGCAGTTCTTC. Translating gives CASSLWSGASGEQFF.